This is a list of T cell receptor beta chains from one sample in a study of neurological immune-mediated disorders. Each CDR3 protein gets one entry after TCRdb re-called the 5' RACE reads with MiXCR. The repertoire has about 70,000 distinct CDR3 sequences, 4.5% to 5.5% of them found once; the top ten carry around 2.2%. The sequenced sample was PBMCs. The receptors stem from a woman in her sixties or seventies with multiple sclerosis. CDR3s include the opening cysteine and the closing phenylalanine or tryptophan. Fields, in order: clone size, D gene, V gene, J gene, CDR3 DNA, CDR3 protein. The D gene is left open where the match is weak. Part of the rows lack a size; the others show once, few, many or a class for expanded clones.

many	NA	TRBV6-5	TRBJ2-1	TGTGCCAGCAACCCGAGGGTGTACAATGAGCAGTTCTTC	CASNPRVYNEQFF
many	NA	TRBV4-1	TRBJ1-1	TGCGCCAGCAGCCAACCGTGGCGGGAGAACACTGAAGCTTTCTTT	CASSQPWRENTEAFF
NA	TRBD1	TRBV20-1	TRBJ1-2	TGCAGTGCTAGAGTTCCCAGGGGGCGAAGTGGCTACACCTTC	CSARVPRGRSGYTF
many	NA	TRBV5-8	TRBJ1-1	TGTGCCAGCAGCCAGAGACAGACTGAAGCTTTCTTT	CASSQRQTEAFF
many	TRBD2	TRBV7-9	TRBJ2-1	TGTGCCATGGGGACTAGTGGAATAGGGGATGAGCAGTTCTTC	CAMGTSGIGDEQFF
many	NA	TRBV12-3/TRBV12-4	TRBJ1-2	TGTGCCAGCAGTTTAATCTCCTATGGCTACACCTTC	CASSLISYGYTF
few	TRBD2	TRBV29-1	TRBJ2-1	TGCAGCGTTGAAGATCGTTGGACTAGCATGAATGAGCAGTTCTTC	CSVEDRWTSMNEQFF
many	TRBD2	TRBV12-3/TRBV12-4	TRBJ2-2	TGTGCCACTAGAAATGGGAGGGCCGGGGAGCTGTTTTTT	CATRNGRAGELFF
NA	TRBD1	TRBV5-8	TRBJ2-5	TGTGCCAGCAGCTTCCCAGGGGGCGAGACCCAGTACTTC	CASSFPGGETQYF
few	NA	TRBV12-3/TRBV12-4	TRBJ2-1	TGTGCCAGCACCCAAGGCAGGGGGGACAATGAGCAGTTCTTC	CASTQGRGDNEQFF
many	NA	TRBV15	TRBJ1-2	TGTGCCACCAGCAGAGATAAAACAGAAACTAGTGGCTACACCTTC	CATSRDKTETSGYTF
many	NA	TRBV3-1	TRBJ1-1	TGTGCCAGCAGCCGGGTCGCGAGCACTGAAGCTTTCTTT	CASSRVASTEAFF
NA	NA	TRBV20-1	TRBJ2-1	TGCAGTGCTAGAAGGACTGCCTACAATGAGCAGTTCTTC	CSARRTAYNEQFF
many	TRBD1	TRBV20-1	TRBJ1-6	TGCAGTGCTAAGCCTCCCGGACAGGGGTATAATTCACCCCTCCACTTT	CSAKPPGQGYNSPLHF
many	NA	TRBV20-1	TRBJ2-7	TGCAGTGCAACCGGCCCTACCTACGAGCAGTACTTC	CSATGPTYEQYF
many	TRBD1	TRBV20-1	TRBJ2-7	TGCAGTGCTAGAGAGAGGGGGCGCCTAGGCGAGCAGTACTTC	CSARERGRLGEQYF
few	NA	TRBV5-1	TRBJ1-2	TGCGCCAGCAGCTCGGCAGGGAGGGGACTATCGGGCTACACCTTC	CASSSAGRGLSGYTF
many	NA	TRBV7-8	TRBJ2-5	TGTGCCAGCAGCCCGTTTCGGGGCCAAGAGACCCAGTACTTC	CASSPFRGQETQYF
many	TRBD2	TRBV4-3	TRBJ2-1	TGCGCCAGCAGCCAAGATTCGCGGACTAGCAACTACAATGAGCAGTTCTTC	CASSQDSRTSNYNEQFF
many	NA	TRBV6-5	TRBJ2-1	TGTGCCAGCAGTTACGACAATGAGCAGTTCTTC	CASSYDNEQFF
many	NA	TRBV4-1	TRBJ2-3	TGCGCCAGCAGCTCGCCCACCATTAGCACAGATACGCAGTATTTT	CASSSPTISTDTQYF
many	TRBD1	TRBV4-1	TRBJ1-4	TGCGCCAGCAGCCTTCAAGGACAGGTTGCAACTAATGAAAAACTGTTTTTT	CASSLQGQVATNEKLFF
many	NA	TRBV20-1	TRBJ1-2	TGCAGTGCTAGGGGAGGGAATGGCTACACCTTC	CSARGGNGYTF
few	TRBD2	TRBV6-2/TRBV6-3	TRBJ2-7	TGTGCCAGCAGACGATCCCTAAGCGGGAGAGGGGACGAGCAGTACTTC	CASRRSLSGRGDEQYF
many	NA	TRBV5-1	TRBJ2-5	TGCGCCAGCAGCTTCACAGGGCCACAAGAGACCCAGTACTTC	CASSFTGPQETQYF
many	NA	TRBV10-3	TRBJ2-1	TGTGCCATCAGTCCGGACAATTACAATGAGCAGTTCTTC	CAISPDNYNEQFF